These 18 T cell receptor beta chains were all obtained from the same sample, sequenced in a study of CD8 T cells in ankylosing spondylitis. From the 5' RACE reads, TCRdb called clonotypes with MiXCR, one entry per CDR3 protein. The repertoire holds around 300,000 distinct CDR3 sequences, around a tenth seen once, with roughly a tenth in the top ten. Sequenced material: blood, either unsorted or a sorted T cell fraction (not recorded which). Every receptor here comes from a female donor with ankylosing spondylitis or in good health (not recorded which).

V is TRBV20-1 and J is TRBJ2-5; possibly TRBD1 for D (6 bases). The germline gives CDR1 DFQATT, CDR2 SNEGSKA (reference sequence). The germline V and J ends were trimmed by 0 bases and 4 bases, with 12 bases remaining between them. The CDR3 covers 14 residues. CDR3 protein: CSARDRQAIETQYF. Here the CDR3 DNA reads TGCAGTGCTAGAGATCGACAGGCTATAGAGACCCAGTACTTC.

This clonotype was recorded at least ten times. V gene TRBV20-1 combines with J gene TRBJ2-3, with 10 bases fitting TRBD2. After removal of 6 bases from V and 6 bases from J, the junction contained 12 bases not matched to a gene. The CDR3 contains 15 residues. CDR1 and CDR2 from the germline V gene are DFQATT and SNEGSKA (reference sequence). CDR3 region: CSADILAGVRDTQYF. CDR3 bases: TGCAGTGCGGATATTCTAGCGGGAGTGCGTGATACGCAGTATTTT.

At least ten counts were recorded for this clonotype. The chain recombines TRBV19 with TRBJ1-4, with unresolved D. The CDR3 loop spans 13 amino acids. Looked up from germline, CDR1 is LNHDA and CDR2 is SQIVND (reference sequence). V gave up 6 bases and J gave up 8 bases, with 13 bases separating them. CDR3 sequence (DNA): TGTGCCAGTAGAGTCCGGACCGACGAAAAACTGTTTTTT. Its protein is CASRVRTDEKLFF. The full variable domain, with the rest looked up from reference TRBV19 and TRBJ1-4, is DGGITQSPKYLFRKEGQNVTLSCEQNLNHDAMYWYRQDPGQGLRLIYYSQIVNDFQKGDIAEGYSVSREKKESFPLTVTSAQKNPTAFYLCASRVRTDEKLFFGSGTQLSVL.

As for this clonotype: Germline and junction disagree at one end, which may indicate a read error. The CDR3 reads CCAVPSGGSTYNEQFF. The CDR3 nucleotides read TGCTGTGCGGTCCCTAGCGGGGGGTCCACCTACAATGAGCAGTTCTTC. This chain joins TRBV20-1 and TRBJ2-1; TRBD2 agrees at 11 bases. The V gene's germline CDR1 is DFQATT and CDR2 SNEGSKA (reference sequence). This CDR3 comprises 16 residues.

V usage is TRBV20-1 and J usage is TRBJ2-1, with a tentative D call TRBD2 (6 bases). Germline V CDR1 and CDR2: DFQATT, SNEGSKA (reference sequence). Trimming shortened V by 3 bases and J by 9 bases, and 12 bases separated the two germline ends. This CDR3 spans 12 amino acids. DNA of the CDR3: TGCAGTGCTAGCTCTAGCGTTGGTGAGCAGTTCTTC. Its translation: CSASSSVGEQFF.

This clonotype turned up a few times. DNA of the CDR3: TGTGCCAGCAGCAAAACAAGGGGAACTGAAGCTTTCTTT. Translating gives CASSKTRGTEAFF. The V call is TRBV7-2, the J call TRBJ1-1; weak D call: TRBD1 (5 bases). The CDR3 consists of 13 residues. The V gene's germline CDR1 is SGHTA and CDR2 FQGNSA. The germline V and J ends were trimmed by 5 bases and 5 bases, with 12 bases remaining between them.

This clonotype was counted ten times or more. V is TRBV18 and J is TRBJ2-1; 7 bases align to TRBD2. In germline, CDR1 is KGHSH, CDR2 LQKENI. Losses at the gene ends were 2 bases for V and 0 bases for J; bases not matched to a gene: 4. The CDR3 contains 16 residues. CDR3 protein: CASSPEGLSSYNEQFF. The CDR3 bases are TGTGCCAGCTCACCAGAGGGACTAAGCTCCTACAATGAGCAGTTCTTC.

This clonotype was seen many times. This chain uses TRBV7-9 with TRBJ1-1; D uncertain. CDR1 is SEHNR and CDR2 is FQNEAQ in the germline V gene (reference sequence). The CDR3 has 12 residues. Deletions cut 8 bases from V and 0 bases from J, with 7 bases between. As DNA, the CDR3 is TGTGCCAGCGGTTGGCTGAACACTGAAGCTTTCTTT. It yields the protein CASGWLNTEAFF.

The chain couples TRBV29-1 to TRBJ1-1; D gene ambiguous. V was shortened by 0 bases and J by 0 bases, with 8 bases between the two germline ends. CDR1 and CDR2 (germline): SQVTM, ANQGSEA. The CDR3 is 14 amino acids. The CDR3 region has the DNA TGCAGCGTTGAAGATCCATCGGTGAACACTGAAGCTTTCTTT. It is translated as CSVEDPSVNTEAFF.

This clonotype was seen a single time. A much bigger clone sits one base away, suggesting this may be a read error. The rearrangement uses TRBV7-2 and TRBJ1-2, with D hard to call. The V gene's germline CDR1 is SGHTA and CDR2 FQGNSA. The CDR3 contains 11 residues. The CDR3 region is CDSSLYYGYTF. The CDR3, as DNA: TGTGACAGCAGCCTCTACTATGGCTACACCTTC. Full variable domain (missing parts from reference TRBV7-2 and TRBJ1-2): GAGVSQSPSNKVTEKGKDVELRCDPISGHTALYWYRQSLGQGLEFLIYFQGNSAPDKSGLPSDRFSAERTGGSVSTLTIQRTQQEDSAVYLCDSSLYYGYTFGSGTRLTVV.

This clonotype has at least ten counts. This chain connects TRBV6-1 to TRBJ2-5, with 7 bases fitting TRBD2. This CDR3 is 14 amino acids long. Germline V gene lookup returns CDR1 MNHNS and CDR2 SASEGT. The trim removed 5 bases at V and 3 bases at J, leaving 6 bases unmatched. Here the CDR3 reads CASSPTSLKETQYF. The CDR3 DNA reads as TGTGCCAGCAGTCCGACTAGCCTAAAAGAGACCCAGTACTTC.

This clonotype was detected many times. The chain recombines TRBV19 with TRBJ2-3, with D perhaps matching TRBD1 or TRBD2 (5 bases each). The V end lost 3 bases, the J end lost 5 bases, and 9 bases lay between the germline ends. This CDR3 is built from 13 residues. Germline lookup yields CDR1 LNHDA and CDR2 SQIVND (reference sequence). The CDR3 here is CASSIWGRDTQYF. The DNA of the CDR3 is TGTGCCAGTAGTATCTGGGGACGAGATACGCAGTATTTT.

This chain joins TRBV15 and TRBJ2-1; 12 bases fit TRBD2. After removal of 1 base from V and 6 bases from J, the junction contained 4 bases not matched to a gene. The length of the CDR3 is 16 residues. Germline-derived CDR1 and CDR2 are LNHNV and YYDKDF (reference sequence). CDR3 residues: CATSRAWTSGINEQFF. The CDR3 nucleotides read TGTGCCACCAGCAGAGCCTGGACTAGCGGGATCAATGAGCAGTTCTTC. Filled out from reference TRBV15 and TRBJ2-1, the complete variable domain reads DAMVIQNPRYQVTQFGKPVTLSCSQTLNHNVMYWYQQKSSQAPKLLFHYYDKDFNNEADTPDNFQSRRPNTSFCFLDIRSPGLGDTAMYLCATSRAWTSGINEQFFGPGTRLTVL.

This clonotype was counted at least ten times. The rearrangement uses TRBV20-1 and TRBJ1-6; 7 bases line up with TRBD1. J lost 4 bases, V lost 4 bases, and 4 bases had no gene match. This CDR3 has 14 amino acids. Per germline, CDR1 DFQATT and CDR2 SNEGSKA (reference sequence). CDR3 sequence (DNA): TGCAGTGCTACCGAGACAGGGTATAATTCACCCCTCCACTTT. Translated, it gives CSATETGYNSPLHF.

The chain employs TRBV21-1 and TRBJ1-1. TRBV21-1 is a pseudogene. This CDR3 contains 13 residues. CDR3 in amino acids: CASSNGGAAEAFF. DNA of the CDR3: TGTGCCAGCAGCAACGGGGGGGCAGCTGAAGCTTTCTTT.

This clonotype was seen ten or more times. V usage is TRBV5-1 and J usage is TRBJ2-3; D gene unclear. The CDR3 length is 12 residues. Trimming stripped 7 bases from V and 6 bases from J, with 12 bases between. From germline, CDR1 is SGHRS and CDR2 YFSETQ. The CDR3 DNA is TGCGCCAGCCGTAGGGCCGGGGATACGCAGTATTTT. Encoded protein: CASRRAGDTQYF.

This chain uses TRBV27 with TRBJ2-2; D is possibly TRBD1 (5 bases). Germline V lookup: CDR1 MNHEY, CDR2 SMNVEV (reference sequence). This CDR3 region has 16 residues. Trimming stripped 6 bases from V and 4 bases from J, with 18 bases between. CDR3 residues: CASRPRQNGFTGELFF. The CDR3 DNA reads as TGTGCCAGCAGACCGCGACAGAACGGATTCACCGGGGAGCTGTTTTTT.

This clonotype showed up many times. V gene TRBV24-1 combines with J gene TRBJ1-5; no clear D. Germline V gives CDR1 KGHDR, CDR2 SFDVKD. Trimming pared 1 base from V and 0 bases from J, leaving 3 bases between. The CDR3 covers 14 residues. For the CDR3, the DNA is TGTGCCACCAGTGATTTCAATAGCAATCAGCCCCAGCATTTT. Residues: CATSDFNSNQPQHF.